This T cell receptor (beta chain) was sequenced for a study of blood T cell repertoires in COVID-19. Sequencing used immunoSEQ multiplex PCR; TCRdb keeps in-frame clones, though not all of them. In the table there are roughly 300,000 clones, around 85% of which are singletons. The clonotype originates from a human donor with COVID-19, enrolled during active disease. The donor label of this sample is uncertain. Sequencing input: peripheral blood.

The CDR3 sequence: CSVEPSGSYEQFF. The CDR3 region has the DNA TGCAGCGTTGAGCCTAGCGGGAGCTATGAGCAGTTCTTC. This sequence joins TRBV29-1 and TRBJ2-1; TRBD2 matches at 10 bases. The V and J ends lost 3 bases and 8 bases, in that order; junction bases with no gene match: 4. Germline-derived CDR1 and CDR2 are SQVTM and ANQGSEA. This CDR3 is built from 13 residues.